The 13 T cell receptor beta chains in this list originate from one sample, sequenced in a study of cytomegalovirus exposure and HLA in healthy donors. Assay used: immunoSEQ multiplex PCR; TCRdb lists only in-frame clones, some missing. Here the sample spans approximately 50,000 clones, roughly 88% being singletons. The sample was PBMCs. Receptors originate from a woman in her 30s in good health and CMV-seronegative.

As DNA, the CDR3 is TGTGCCAGCAGGACCGGCGACAGGGAAACTGAAGCTTTCTTT. Its protein product is CASRTGDRETEAFF. J is TRBJ1-1 and V is TRBV6-6; the match to TRBD1 covers 7 bases. The CDR3 is 14 residues long. The V gene's germline CDR1 is MNHNY and CDR2 SVGAGI (reference sequence). V was pared by 6 bases and J by 5 bases, with 9 bases of the junction left unmatched.

CDR3 nucleotides: TGTGCCAGCAGCCTTAGCGGGAGGTGGTTCTTC. Protein: CASSLSGRWFF. V is TRBV5-4 and J is TRBJ2-1; 10 nucleotides match TRBD2. Germline V gene data show CDR1 as SGHNT and CDR2 as YYREEE (reference sequence). V lost 4 bases, J lost 15 bases, and 4 bases stayed unmatched. The CDR3 totals 11 residues.

The chain employs TRBV27 and TRBJ1-2, with a tentative D call TRBD1 (6 bases). Per the germline V gene, CDR1 is MNHEY and CDR2 is SMNVEV (reference sequence). This CDR3 is built from 16 residues. V dropped 6 bases and J dropped 0 bases, with 17 bases sitting between them. DNA for the CDR3: TGTGCCAGCAGAGGACAGCGCAACACCCCTAACTATGGCTACACCTTC. Protein sequence: CASRGQRNTPNYGYTF.

V gene TRBV6-1 combines with J gene TRBJ1-2; 8 nucleotides align to TRBD1. Germline CDR1 reads MNHNS; CDR2 reads SASEGT. The length of the CDR3 is 14 residues. The J segment lost 8 bases and the V segment lost 7 bases, leaving 12 bases of the junction unmatched. CDR3 protein: CASNPTGADGGYTF. The CDR3 DNA sequence: TGTGCCAGCAACCCGACAGGGGCCGATGGGGGCTACACCTTC.

The gene calls are TRBV19 and TRBJ1-1; D gene unclear. V shed 3 bases and J shed 3 bases, with 8 bases lying between them. This CDR3 has 13 amino acids. The germline gives CDR1 LNHDA, CDR2 SQIVND (reference sequence). The CDR3 region is CASSMGSYTEAFF. Written as DNA, the CDR3 is TGTGCCAGTAGTATGGGCAGCTACACTGAAGCTTTCTTT.

The rearrangement links TRBV7-9 to TRBJ2-2; maybe TRBD2 (6 bases). Trimming stripped 5 bases from V and 0 bases from J, with 13 bases between. The CDR3 consists of 16 residues. Per the germline V gene, CDR1 is SEHNR and CDR2 is FQNEAQ (reference sequence). The CDR3 DNA reads as TGTGCCAGCAGCCCCTATAGCGGTGCGAACACCGGGGAGCTGTTTTTT. The encoded protein is CASSPYSGANTGELFF.

The chain has TRBV7-2 and TRBJ2-3; D may be TRBD2 (5 bases). Germline CDR1 and CDR2: SGHTA and FQGNSA. The CDR3 length is 15 residues. V shed 5 bases and J shed 4 bases, with 16 bases lying between them. Here the CDR3 reads CASSAGLVLSDTQYF. In DNA form, the CDR3 reads TGTGCCAGCAGCGCCGGACTGGTACTTTCAGATACGCAGTATTTT.

The chain couples TRBV27 to TRBJ1-2; D possibly corresponds to TRBD1 (5 bases). The germline V gene has CDR1 MNHEY and CDR2 SMNVEV (reference sequence). V was shortened by 6 bases and J by 4 bases, with 9 bases between the two germline ends. The CDR3 sequence is 12 residues long. This chain's CDR3 is CASSLQGYGYTF. The CDR3 region has the DNA TGTGCCAGCAGCCTTCAGGGCTATGGCTACACCTTC.

The chain combines TRBV6-5 with TRBJ2-7; possibly TRBD2 for D (5 bases). Germline CDR1 and CDR2: MNHEY and SVGAGI. The CDR3 totals 13 residues. The V gene lost 6 bases and the J gene lost 2 bases, with 11 bases spanning the gap. The CDR3 nucleotides are TGTGCCAGCAGCTATGGACTGGCCTACGAGCAGTACTTC. It yields the protein CASSYGLAYEQYF.

The chain combines TRBV27 with TRBJ2-7; TRBD2 aligns across 7 bases. The trim removed 9 bases at V and 4 bases at J, leaving 12 bases unmatched. Germline values: CDR1 MNHEY, CDR2 SMNVEV (reference sequence). The CDR3 runs to 14 residues. The CDR3 nucleotides read TGTGCCAGTGGGTTAGGCGGGAGCCTTTACGAGCAGTACTTC. It codes for CASGLGGSLYEQYF.

The chain links TRBV11-2 to TRBJ2-7; tentatively, D is TRBD2 (6 bases). The CDR3 totals 14 residues. V shed 5 bases and J shed 2 bases, with 13 bases lying between them. Per germline, CDR1 SGHAT and CDR2 FQNNGV. The CDR3 nucleotides are TGTGCCAGCAGCCCTTCCCCGGGGGCCTACGAGCAGTACTTC. Translated: CASSPSPGAYEQYF.

This chain connects TRBV7-2 to TRBJ2-7; a weak D match, TRBD1 (5 bases). Germline lookup yields CDR1 SGHTA and CDR2 FQGNSA. This CDR3 is 15 amino acids long. V was cut by 3 bases and J by 3 bases, with 15 bases left in between. CDR3 sequence reads: CASSFQGRRSYEQYF. The CDR3 DNA sequence: TGTGCCAGCAGCTTTCAGGGCAGGCGAAGCTACGAGCAGTACTTC.

V is TRBV6-4 and J is TRBJ2-3, with D possibly being TRBD2 (6 bases). V dropped 8 bases and J dropped 1 base, with 19 bases sitting between them. The CDR3 spans 16 residues. From germline, CDR1 is MRHNA and CDR2 SNTAGT. The CDR3 DNA follows: TGTGCCAGCTCGAAGGAGGGACCCGGGGGCACAGATACGCAGTATTTT. Its protein is CASSKEGPGGTDTQYF.